One sample yielded the 15 T cell receptor beta chains listed below, sequenced in a study of CD8 T cells in ankylosing spondylitis. Their recognized antigens are unknown. Study outcomes and limitations: Eight highly homologous variants formed a TCR beta motif that appeared characteristic of ankylosing spondylitis blood.

TCRdb fed the 5' RACE reads into MiXCR, producing one record per CDR3 protein. The table includes around 130,000 distinct CDR3 sequences, more than 15% detected once. Sequencing input: blood, either unsorted or a sorted T cell fraction (not recorded which). The receptors originated from a male donor with ankylosing spondylitis.

V and J are TRBV12-3 or TRBV12-4 and TRBJ2-3, with no clear D. The CDR3 is 13 residues long. Between the trimmed V and J ends, which lost 8 bases and 1 base, there was a span of 10 bases. The CDR3 coding sequence is TGTGCCAGCTCGACAAGCCGCACAGATACGCAGTATTTT. As protein: CASSTSRTDTQYF.

This clonotype appeared many times. The V call is TRBV5-1, the J call TRBJ2-7; unclear D gene. CDR3 length equals 15 residues. V lost 5 bases and J 2 bases, leaving 17 bases between the germline ends. Germline V gene sequence: CDR1 SGHRS, CDR2 YFSETQ. The CDR3 DNA is TGCGCCAGCAGACCCTCGAACGGTTTTACCTACGAGCAGTACTTC. It encodes CASRPSNGFTYEQYF.

This chain connects TRBV14 to TRBJ1-4, with D hard to call. The germline V and J ends were trimmed by 0 bases and 8 bases, with 4 bases remaining between them. Germline assignment: CDR1 SGHDN and CDR2 FVKESK. This CDR3 has 12 residues. The CDR3 spells CASSQDREKLFF. In DNA, the CDR3 is TGTGCCAGCAGCCAAGATCGGGAAAAACTGTTTTTT. The variable domain in full, completed from reference TRBV14 and TRBJ1-4, reads EAGVTQFPSHSVIEKGQTVTLRCDPISGHDNLYWYRRVMGKEIKFLLHFVKESKQDESGMPNNRFLAERTGGTYSTLKVQPAELEDSGVYFCASSQDREKLFFGSGTQLSVL.

This clonotype was seen a handful of times. V usage is TRBV15 and J usage is TRBJ1-1; no clear D. V was shortened by 6 bases and J by 3 bases, with 11 bases between the two germline ends. Germline V gives CDR1 LNHNV, CDR2 YYDKDF (reference sequence). The CDR3 has 13 residues. The CDR3 DNA follows: TGTGCCACCAGAGACGGTCTGGACACTGAAGCTTTCTTT. Translated, it gives CATRDGLDTEAFF. Combining the CDR3 with reference TRBV15 and TRBJ1-1 gives the whole variable domain DAMVIQNPRYQVTQFGKPVTLSCSQTLNHNVMYWYQQKSSQAPKLLFHYYDKDFNNEADTPDNFQSRRPNTSFCFLDIRSPGLGDTAMYLCATRDGLDTEAFFGQGTRLTVV.

V and J are TRBV6-1 and TRBJ2-5; D uncertain. CDR1 MNHNS and CDR2 SASEGT come from the germline V gene. There are 17 residues in the CDR3. Between the trimmed V and J ends, which lost 0 bases and 2 bases, there was a span of 16 bases. DNA of the CDR3: TGTGCCAGCAGTGAAGCGCTTCTGGGGATAAAACAAGAGACCCAGTACTTC. It codes for CASSEALLGIKQETQYF.

The chain employs TRBV7-9 and TRBJ2-1; possible D gene TRBD1, 6 bases. Trimming left V 1 base short and J 7 bases short, with 11 bases between. The CDR3 is made up of 14 amino acids. Per germline, CDR1 SEHNR and CDR2 FQNEAQ (reference sequence). The CDR3, as DNA: TGTGCCAGCAGCTTAGGACAGGTGGGGAATGAGCAGTTCTTC. Its translation is CASSLGQVGNEQFF. Looking up the rest from reference TRBV7-9 and TRBJ2-1 gives the full variable domain: DTGVSQNPRHKITKRGQNVTFRCDPISEHNRLYWYRQTLGQGPEFLTYFQNEAQLEKSRLLSDRFSAERPKGSFSTLEIQRTEQGDSAMYLCASSLGQVGNEQFFGPGTRLTVL.

This clonotype came up many times. The V gene is TRBV6-2 or TRBV6-3, the J gene TRBJ2-1; 8 nucleotides align to TRBD2. The CDR3 covers 14 residues. V shed 8 bases and J 4 bases; nucleotides not matched to a gene: 7. CDR1 is MNHEY and CDR2 is SVGEGT in the germline V gene. CDR3 protein: CASLRTSSYNEQFF. In nucleotides, the CDR3 is TGTGCCAGCCTTCGGACTAGCAGTTACAATGAGCAGTTCTTC.

The chain joins TRBV7-3 to TRBJ2-7; a weak D match, TRBD2 (6 bases). Germline V gene sequence: CDR1 SGHTA, CDR2 FQGTGA. CDR3 size: 15 residues. With 6 bases removed from V and 4 bases from J, the gap between germline ends came to 19 bases. The DNA for the CDR3 is TGTGCCAGCAGTCCTGGTGGGGGGAGTAGTTACGAGCAGTACTTC. It encodes CASSPGGGSSYEQYF.

The J gene is TRBJ1-5, the V gene TRBV28; tentative D call: TRBD1 (6 bases). This CDR3 contains 17 residues. Per germline, CDR1 MDHEN and CDR2 SYDVKM. Trimming removed 2 bases from V and 0 bases from J, with 14 bases in between. The CDR3 coding sequence is TGTGCCAGCAGTTTAGTGTTGGGGGGCTATAGCAATCAGCCCCAGCATTTT. Its translation: CASSLVLGGYSNQPQHF.

The rearrangement joins TRBV14 to TRBJ1-4; D is unresolved. Germline V lookup: CDR1 SGHDN, CDR2 FVKESK. The ends were cut back, 5 bases at V and 0 bases at J, with 10 bases in the middle. This CDR3 region has 15 residues. The CDR3 loop reads CASSADYATNEKLFF. The CDR3 DNA reads as TGTGCCAGCAGCGCAGACTATGCAACTAATGAAAAACTGTTTTTT.

This clonotype appeared many times. The CDR3 sequence: CSARGITMNTEAFF. The CDR3 region has the DNA TGCAGTGCTAGGGGGATTACGATGAACACTGAAGCTTTCTTT. The gene calls are TRBV20-1 and TRBJ1-1, with unresolved D. V lost 3 bases and J 0 bases, leaving 11 bases between the germline ends. Per germline, CDR1 DFQATT and CDR2 SNEGSKA (reference sequence). This CDR3 region has 14 residues.

The CDR3 region has the DNA TGTGCCACCTCACCGACTGCCTCTAGCACAGATACGCAGTATTTT. The encoded protein is CATSPTASSTDTQYF. The chain recombines TRBV15 with TRBJ2-3; D unresolved. CDR3 length equals 15 residues. The germline CDR1 and CDR2 sequences are LNHNV and YYDKDF (reference sequence). V lost 8 bases and J 0 bases, leaving 15 bases between the germline ends.

The chain combines TRBV7-8 with TRBJ1-2, with D unclear. The V gene's germline CDR1 is SGHVS and CDR2 FQNEAQ. The CDR3 is made up of 16 amino acids. The ends were cut back, 5 bases at V and 5 bases at J, with 21 bases in the middle. CDR3 sequence: CASSLLQVSGPYGYTF. CDR3 coding DNA: TGTGCCAGCAGCCTTCTACAAGTCTCGGGTCCTTATGGCTACACCTTC.

This clonotype has only a few counts. This chain links TRBV27 with TRBJ2-1, with D possibly matching TRBD2 (6 bases). CDR1 is MNHEY, CDR2 SMNVEV, per germline (reference sequence). The CDR3 length is 14 residues. Trimming shortened V by 5 bases and J by 5 bases, and 13 bases separated the two germline ends. CDR3: CASSRGWGDNEQFF. The CDR3 nucleotides are TGTGCCAGCAGTCGAGGCTGGGGGGACAATGAGCAGTTCTTC.

The rearrangement links TRBV5-4 to TRBJ2-7; TRBD2 aligns across 10 bases. CDR1 is SGHNT, CDR2 YYREEE, per germline (reference sequence). V shed 0 bases, J shed 0 bases, and the junction held 3 bases outside the gene matches. CDR3 size: 16 residues. The CDR3 here is CASSLGASGGSYEQYF. The CDR3 coding sequence is TGTGCCAGCAGCTTGGGGGCTAGCGGGGGCTCCTACGAGCAGTACTTC.